Listed below are T cell receptor beta chains from one sample, sequenced in a study of PD-1 blockade in classical Hodgkin lymphoma. Generated by immunoSEQ multiplex PCR, the TCRdb table keeps only in-frame clones and is missing some. Seen here are 40,000 to 50,000 clones, 65% to 80% observed once, and the top ten hold approximately 20%. Sequenced material: peripheral blood mononuclear cells (PBMCs), taken at baseline. The receptor set was obtained from a human donor with classical Hodgkin lymphoma. CDR3s include the opening cysteine and the closing phenylalanine or tryptophan.

V gene: TRBV29-1; CDR3 protein: CSVALQGSGELFF
V gene: TRBV25-1; CDR3 protein: CASRGRGTGFYEQYF
V gene: TRBV6-5; CDR3 protein: CASTLAGAYNEQFF
V gene: TRBV19; CDR3 protein: CASSAQGREQYF
V gene: TRBV10-3; CDR3 protein: CAISDYIQPTSGRGNEQFF
V gene: TRBV29-1; CDR3 protein: CSVVTLSSYEQYF
V gene: TRBV4-1; CDR3 protein: CASSQEAGRMGEAFF
V gene: TRBV4-1; CDR3 protein: CASRLGDSGTDTQYF
V gene: TRBV5-6; CDR3 protein: CASSLMGVHGYTF
V gene: TRBV19; CDR3 protein: CASSPWTGGINQPQHF
V gene: TRBV27; CDR3 protein: CASSLRQRGSEKLFF
V gene: TRBV6-6; CDR3 protein: CATRMGWGTDTQYF
V gene: TRBV6-5; CDR3 protein: CASSYSVGGEKLFF
V gene: TRBV4-1; CDR3 protein: CASSPRDSNQPQHF
V gene: TRBV25-1; CDR3 protein: CASSEGSGREQEIQYF
V gene: TRBV19; CDR3 protein: CASRTGAVGANVLTF
V gene: TRBV7-6; CDR3 protein: CASSFSGLAGDNEQFF
V gene: TRBV19; CDR3 protein: CASSILAATPDTQYF
V gene: TRBV7-9; CDR3 protein: CASSFPLVEQYF
V gene: TRBV19; CDR3 protein: CASSIDTSKKQYF
V gene: TRBV2; CDR3 protein: CATGQGAMEGYTF
V gene: TRBV6-1; CDR3 protein: CACRDGAGEQYF